Listed below are T cell receptor beta chains from one sample, sequenced in a study of blood T cell repertoires in COVID-19. Only in-frame clones appear in the TCRdb table, and some are missing; sequencing was by immunoSEQ multiplex PCR. The data show around 310,000 clones, with 90% seen just once and around 0.96% held by the top ten. The sample consisted of peripheral blood. The receptors derive from a middle-aged woman with COVID-19, enrolled during active disease. The CDR3 runs from the conserved cysteine through the conserved F or W. The D gene is left open where the match is weak. The size field is filled for only some rows; it gives once, few, many or a size class.

.,TRBJ1-3,TRBV4-2,.,CASSSPGQRLNTIYF,TGTGCCAGCAGCTCACCGGGACAAAGATTAAACACCATATATTTT
TRBD1,TRBJ2-7,TRBV7-2,.,CASSLPPGQGPRQYF,TGTGCCAGCAGCCTACCCCCGGGACAGGGTCCGCGGCAGTACTTC
TRBD2,TRBJ2-1,TRBV30,once,CAWRALAGSYNEQFF,TGTGCCTGGAGGGCTCTAGCGGGGTCGTACAATGAGCAGTTCTTC
.,TRBJ1-5,TRBV4-3,.,CASSRLEGNQPQHF,TGCGCCAGCAGCCGTCTCGAGGGCAATCAGCCCCAGCATTTT
TRBD2,TRBJ2-7,TRBV5-4,.,CASSPGLAGTPYEQYF,TGTGCCAGCAGCCCGGGACTAGCGGGGACCCCCTACGAGCAGTACTTC
.,TRBJ2-2,TRBV6-5,.,CASSYGRGGELFF,TGTGCCAGCAGTTACGGCCGGGGCGGGGAGCTGTTTTTT
.,TRBJ1-1,TRBV5-1,.,CASSLVGPSRVEAFF,TGCGCCAGCAGCTTGGTTGGTCCCTCGAGGGTTGAAGCTTTCTTT
.,TRBJ2-5,TRBV2,.,CASRPTGFPLETQYF,TGTGCCAGCAGGCCTACAGGGTTCCCCTTAGAGACCCAGTACTTC
.,TRBJ1-6,TRBV5-1,.,CASSPVGDSPLHF,TGCGCCAGCAGCCCGGTCGGGGATTCACCCCTCCACTTT
.,TRBJ1-3,TRBV14,.,CASSQDAGRGNTIYF,TGTGCCAGCAGCCAAGACGCGGGACGTGGAAACACCATATATTTT
.,TRBJ2-3,TRBV7-2,.,CASSPDMSTDTQYF,TGTGCCAGCAGCCCCGACATGAGCACAGATACGCAGTATTTT